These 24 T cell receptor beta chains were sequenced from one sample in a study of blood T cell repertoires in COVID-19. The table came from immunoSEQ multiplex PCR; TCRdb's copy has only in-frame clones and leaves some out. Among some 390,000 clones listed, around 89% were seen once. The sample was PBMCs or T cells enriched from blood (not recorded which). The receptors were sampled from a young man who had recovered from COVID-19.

CDR3 region: CASGGEVKTQYF. CDR3 nucleotide sequence: TGTGCCAGCGGGGGGGAGGTGAAGACCCAGTACTTC. The V and J genes are TRBV28 and TRBJ2-5, with 7 bases aligning to TRBD2. CDR1 is MDHEN, CDR2 SYDVKM, per germline. The junction had 6 bases not matched to a gene; V was cut back by 8 bases and J by 6 bases. This CDR3 comprises 12 residues.

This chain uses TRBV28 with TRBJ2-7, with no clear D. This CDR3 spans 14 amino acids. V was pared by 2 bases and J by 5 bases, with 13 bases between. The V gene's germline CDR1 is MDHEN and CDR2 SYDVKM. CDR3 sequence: CASSLEQRFHEQYF. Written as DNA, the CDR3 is TGTGCCAGCAGTTTAGAACAGAGATTCCACGAGCAGTACTTC.

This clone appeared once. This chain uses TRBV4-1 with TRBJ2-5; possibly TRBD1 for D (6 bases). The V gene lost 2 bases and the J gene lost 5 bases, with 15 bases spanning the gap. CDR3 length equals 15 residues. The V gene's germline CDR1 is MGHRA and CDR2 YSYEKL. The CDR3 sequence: CASSQKTGLQETQYF. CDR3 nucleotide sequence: TGCGCCAGCAGCCAAAAGACAGGACTCCAGGAGACCCAGTACTTC.

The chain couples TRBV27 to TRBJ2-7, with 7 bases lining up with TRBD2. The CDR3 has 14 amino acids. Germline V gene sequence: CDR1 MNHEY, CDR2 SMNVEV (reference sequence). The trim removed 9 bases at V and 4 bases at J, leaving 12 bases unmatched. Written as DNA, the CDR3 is TGTGCCAGGCATTATCAGGGAGGGAGGTACGAGCAGTACTTC. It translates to CARHYQGGRYEQYF.

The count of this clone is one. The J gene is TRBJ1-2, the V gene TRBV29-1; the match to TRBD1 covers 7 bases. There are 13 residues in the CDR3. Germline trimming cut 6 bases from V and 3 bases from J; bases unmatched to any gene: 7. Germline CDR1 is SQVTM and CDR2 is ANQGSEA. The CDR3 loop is CSVVLGTDYGYTF. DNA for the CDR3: TGCAGCGTCGTGCTGGGGACAGACTATGGCTACACCTTC.

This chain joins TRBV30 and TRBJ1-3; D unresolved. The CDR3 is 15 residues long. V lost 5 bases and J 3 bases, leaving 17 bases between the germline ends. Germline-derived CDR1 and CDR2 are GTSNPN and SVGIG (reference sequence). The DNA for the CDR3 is TGTGCCTGGTCTCGAACGGGGTATCGTGGAAACACCATATATTTT. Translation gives CAWSRTGYRGNTIYF.

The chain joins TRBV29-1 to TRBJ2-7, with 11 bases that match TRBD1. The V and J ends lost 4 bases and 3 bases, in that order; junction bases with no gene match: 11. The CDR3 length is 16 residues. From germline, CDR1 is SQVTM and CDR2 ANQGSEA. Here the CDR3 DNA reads TGCAGCGTTGTCGGGACAGGGGGTGGAGCGGACTACGAGCAGTACTTC. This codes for CSVVGTGGGADYEQYF.

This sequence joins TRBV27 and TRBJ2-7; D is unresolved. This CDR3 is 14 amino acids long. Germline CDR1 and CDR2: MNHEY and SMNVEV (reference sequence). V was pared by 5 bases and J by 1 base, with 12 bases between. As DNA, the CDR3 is TGTGCCAGCAGTCGGTCCTCTCCGTCCTACGAGCAGTACTTC. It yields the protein CASSRSSPSYEQYF.

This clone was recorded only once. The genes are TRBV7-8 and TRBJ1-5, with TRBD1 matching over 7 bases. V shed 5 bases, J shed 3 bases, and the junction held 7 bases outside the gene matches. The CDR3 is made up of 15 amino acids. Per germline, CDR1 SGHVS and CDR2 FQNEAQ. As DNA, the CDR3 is TGTGCCAGCAGCGAACAGGGGATTTTCAATCAGCCCCAGCATTTT. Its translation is CASSEQGIFNQPQHF.

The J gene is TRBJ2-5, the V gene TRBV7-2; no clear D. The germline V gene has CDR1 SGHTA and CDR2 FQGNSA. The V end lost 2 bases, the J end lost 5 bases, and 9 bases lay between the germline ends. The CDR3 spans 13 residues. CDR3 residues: CASSLPNGETQYF. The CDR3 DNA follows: TGTGCCAGCAGCTTACCGAACGGGGAGACCCAGTACTTC.

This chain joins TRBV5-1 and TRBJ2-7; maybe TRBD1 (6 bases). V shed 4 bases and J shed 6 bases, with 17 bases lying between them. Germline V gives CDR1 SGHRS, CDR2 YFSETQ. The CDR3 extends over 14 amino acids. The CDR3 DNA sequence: TGCGCCAGCAGCCTCGGGACAACCGGCGGCGAGCAGTACTTC. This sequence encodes CASSLGTTGGEQYF. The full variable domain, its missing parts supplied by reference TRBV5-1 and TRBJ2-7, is KAGVTQTPRYLIKTRGQQVTLSCSPISGHRSVSWYQQTPGQGLQFLFEYFSETQRNKGNFPGRFSGRQFSNSRSEMNVSTLELGDSALYLCASSLGTTGGEQYFGPGTRLTVT.

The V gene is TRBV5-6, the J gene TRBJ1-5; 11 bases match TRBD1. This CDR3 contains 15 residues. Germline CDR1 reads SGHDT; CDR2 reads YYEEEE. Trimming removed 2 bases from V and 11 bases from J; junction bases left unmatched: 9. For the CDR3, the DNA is TGTGCCAGCAGCTTAAGGACAGGGGGCATTACAGCCCAGCATTTT. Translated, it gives CASSLRTGGITAQHF. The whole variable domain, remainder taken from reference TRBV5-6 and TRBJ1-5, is DAGVTQSPTHLIKTRGQQVTLRCSPKSGHDTVSWYQQALGQGPQFIFQYYEEEERQRGNFPDRFSGHQFPNYSSELNVNALLLGDSALYLCASSLRTGGITAQHFGDGTRLSIL.

CDR3 DNA: TGCGCCAGCAGCTTGGGAGGGGGTGCAGGAAACACCATATATTTT. This codes for CASSLGGGAGNTIYF. The V call is TRBV5-1, the J call TRBJ1-3, with a possible D match to TRBD1 (6 bases). Between the trimmed V and J ends, which lost 0 bases and 4 bases, there was a span of 11 bases. The CDR3 has 15 residues. Per germline, CDR1 SGHRS and CDR2 YFSETQ.

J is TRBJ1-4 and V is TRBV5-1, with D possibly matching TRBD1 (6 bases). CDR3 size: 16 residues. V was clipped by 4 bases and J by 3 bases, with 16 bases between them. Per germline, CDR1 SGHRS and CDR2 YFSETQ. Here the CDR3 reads CASSRDGGQPNEKLFF. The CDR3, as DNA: TGCGCCAGCAGCAGGGACGGAGGACAGCCTAATGAAAAACTGTTTTTT.

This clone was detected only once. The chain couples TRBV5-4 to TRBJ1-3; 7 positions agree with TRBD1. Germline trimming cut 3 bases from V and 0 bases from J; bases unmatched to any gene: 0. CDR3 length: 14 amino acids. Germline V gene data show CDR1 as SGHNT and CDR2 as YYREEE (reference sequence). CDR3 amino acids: CASSWDSSGNTIYF. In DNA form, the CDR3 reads TGTGCCAGCAGCTGGGACAGCTCTGGAAACACCATATATTTT.

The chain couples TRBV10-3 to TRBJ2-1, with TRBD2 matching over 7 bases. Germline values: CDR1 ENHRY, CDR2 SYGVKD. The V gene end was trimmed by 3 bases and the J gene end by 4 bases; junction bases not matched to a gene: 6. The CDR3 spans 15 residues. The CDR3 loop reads CAISDPGEGYNEQFF. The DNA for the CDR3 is TGTGCCATCAGTGACCCCGGGGAGGGGTACAATGAGCAGTTCTTC.

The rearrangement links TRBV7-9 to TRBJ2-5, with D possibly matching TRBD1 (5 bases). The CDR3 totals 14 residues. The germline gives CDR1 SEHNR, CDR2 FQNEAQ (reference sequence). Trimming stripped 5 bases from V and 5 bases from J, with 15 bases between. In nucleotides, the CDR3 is TGTGCCAGCAGCCCAATCAGGGTAAACGAGACCCAGTACTTC. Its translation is CASSPIRVNETQYF.

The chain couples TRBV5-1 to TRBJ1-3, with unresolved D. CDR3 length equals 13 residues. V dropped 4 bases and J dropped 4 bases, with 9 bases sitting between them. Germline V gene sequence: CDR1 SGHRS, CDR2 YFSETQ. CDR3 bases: TGCGCCAGCAGCCCGAGCCCGGGAAACACCATATATTTT. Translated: CASSPSPGNTIYF.

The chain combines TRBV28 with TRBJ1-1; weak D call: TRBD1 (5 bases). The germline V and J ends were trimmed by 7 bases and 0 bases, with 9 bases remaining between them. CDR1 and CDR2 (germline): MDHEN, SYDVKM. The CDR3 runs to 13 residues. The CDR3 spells CASTGQMNTEAFF. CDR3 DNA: TGTGCCAGCACCGGACAAATGAACACTGAAGCTTTCTTT.

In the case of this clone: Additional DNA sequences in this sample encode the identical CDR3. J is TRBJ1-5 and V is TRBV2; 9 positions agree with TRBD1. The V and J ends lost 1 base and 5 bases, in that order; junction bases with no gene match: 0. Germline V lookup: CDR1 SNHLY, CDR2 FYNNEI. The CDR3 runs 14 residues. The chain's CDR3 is CASSEGTGDQPQHF. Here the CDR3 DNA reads TGTGCCAGCAGTGAAGGGACAGGGGATCAGCCCCAGCATTTT. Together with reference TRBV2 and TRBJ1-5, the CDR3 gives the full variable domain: EPEVTQTPSHQVTQMGQEVILRCVPISNHLYFYWYRQILGQKVEFLVSFYNNEISEKSEIFDDQFSVERPDGSNFTLKIRSTKLEDSAMYFCASSEGTGDQPQHFGDGTRLSIL.

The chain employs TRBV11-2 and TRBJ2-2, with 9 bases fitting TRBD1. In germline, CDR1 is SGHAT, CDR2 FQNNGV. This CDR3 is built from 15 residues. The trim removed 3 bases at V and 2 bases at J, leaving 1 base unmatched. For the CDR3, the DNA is TGTGCCAGCAGCTTGACAGGGGGAAACACCGGGGAGCTGTTTTTT. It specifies CASSLTGGNTGELFF.

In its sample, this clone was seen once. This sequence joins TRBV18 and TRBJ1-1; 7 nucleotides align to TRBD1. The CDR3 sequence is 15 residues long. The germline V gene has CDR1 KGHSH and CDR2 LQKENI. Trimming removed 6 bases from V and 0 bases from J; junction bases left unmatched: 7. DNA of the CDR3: TGTGCCAGCTCCCCCAGACAGGGTGTGAACACTGAAGCTTTCTTT. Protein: CASSPRQGVNTEAFF.

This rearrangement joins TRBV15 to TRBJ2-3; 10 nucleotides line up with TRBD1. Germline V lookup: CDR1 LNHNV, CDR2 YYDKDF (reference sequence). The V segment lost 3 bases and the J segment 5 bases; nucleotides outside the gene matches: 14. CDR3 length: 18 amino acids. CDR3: CATSSYAPGTGAEDTQYF. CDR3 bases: TGTGCCACCAGCAGCTACGCCCCCGGGACAGGGGCCGAAGATACGCAGTATTTT.

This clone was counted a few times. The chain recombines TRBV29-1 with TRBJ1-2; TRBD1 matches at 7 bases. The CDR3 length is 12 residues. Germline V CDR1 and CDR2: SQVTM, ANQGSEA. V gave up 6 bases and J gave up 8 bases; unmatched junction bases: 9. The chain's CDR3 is CSVWTGASGYTF. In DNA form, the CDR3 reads TGCAGCGTGTGGACAGGTGCATCGGGCTACACCTTC. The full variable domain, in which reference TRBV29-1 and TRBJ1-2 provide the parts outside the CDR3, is SAVISQKPSRDICQRGTSLTIQCQVDSQVTMMFWYRQQPGQSLTLIATANQGSEATYESGFVIDKFPISRPNLTFSTLTVSNMSPEDSSIYLCSVWTGASGYTFGSGTRLTVV.